The source of this TCR beta chain is a study of T cell repertoires in cytomegalovirus infection. Across the whole study: CMV infection plus the matching HLA type was flagged by public TCR beta signatures.

A single record per CDR3 protein comes from TCRdb applying MiXCR to the reads. The sample records about 920,000 distinct CDR3 sequences, roughly a third being singletons. A remark on this clonotype: What it recognizes is unknown.

The CDR3 runs to 16 residues. The trim removed 5 bases at V and 1 base at J, leaving 7 bases unmatched. Per germline, CDR1 SEHNR and CDR2 FQNEAQ (reference sequence). The gene calls are TRBV7-9 and TRBJ2-7; the match to TRBD1 covers 11 bases. Sequenced here: cultured CD8+ T cells from PBMCs, sampled from culture after CMV antigen stimulation. The clonotype originates from a human donor in good health (CMV status not recorded). Some clones in this sample may be carry-over from other donors' samples. DNA of the CDR3: TGTGCCAGCAGCGAAGGACAGGGGGCTGCGTCCTACGAGCAGTACTTC. This gives the protein CASSEGQGAASYEQYF.